The 11 T cell receptor beta chains below were found in one sample sequenced in a study of blood T cell repertoires in COVID-19. Profiling relied on immunoSEQ multiplex PCR, and the TCRdb table lists in-frame clones only, not all of them. The sample has 200,000 to 300,000 clones, about four fifths seen once. The sample comprised peripheral blood. The receptor set was obtained from a woman older than 75 with COVID-19, enrolled during active disease.

V gene TRBV24-1 combines with J gene TRBJ1-1; 8 nucleotides align to TRBD1. Germline-derived CDR1 and CDR2 are KGHDR and SFDVKD. The V segment lost 12 bases and the J segment 1 base; nucleotides outside the gene matches: 9. CDR3 length: 14 amino acids. This CDR3 reads CAVQGALGNTEAFF. The CDR3 bases are TGTGCCGTCCAGGGGGCTTTGGGGAACACTGAAGCTTTCTTT.

V is TRBV4-1 and J is TRBJ2-1; no clear D. The CDR3 is 10 residues long. Germline V gives CDR1 MGHRA, CDR2 YSYEKL. The V end lost 4 bases, the J end lost 10 bases, and 5 bases lay between the germline ends. The CDR3 sequence: CASSPQEQFF. The CDR3 nucleotides are TGCGCCAGCAGCCCGCAGGAGCAGTTCTTC.

The chain employs TRBV28 and TRBJ1-3; D not certain. V lost 6 bases to trimming and J lost 4 bases, with 16 bases between them. This CDR3 spans 15 amino acids. Germline V gene lookup returns CDR1 MDHEN and CDR2 SYDVKM. CDR3 amino acids: CASRRGAAAGNTIYF. The CDR3, as DNA: TGTGCCAGCAGACGGGGAGCCGCTGCCGGAAACACCATATATTTT.

This clone was observed a single time. The rearrangement links TRBV6-5 to TRBJ2-5, with D maybe TRBD1 (6 bases). The V end was cut by 1 base, the J end by 6 bases, with 18 bases between. Germline CDR1 and CDR2: MNHEY and SVGAGI. The CDR3 contains 16 residues. CDR3 DNA sequence: TGTGCCAGCAGTTACTTCCTGGCACAGGGTCTCCAGACCCAGTACTTC. This sequence encodes CASSYFLAQGLQTQYF.

The rearrangement uses TRBV6-5 and TRBJ1-2; 8 bases fit TRBD1. The V gene end was trimmed by 2 bases and the J gene end by 8 bases; junction bases not matched to a gene: 1. CDR3 length equals 12 residues. CDR1 and CDR2 from the germline V gene are MNHEY and SVGAGI. CDR3 region: CASSYGQGGYTF. CDR3 bases: TGTGCCAGCAGTTACGGACAGGGAGGCTACACCTTC.

The rearrangement joins TRBV5-4 to TRBJ1-1; TRBD1 is a possible D gene (5 bases). This CDR3 has 16 amino acids. Germline V gives CDR1 SGHNT, CDR2 YYREEE (reference sequence). The V end lost 4 bases, the J end lost 4 bases, and 20 bases lay between the germline ends. As DNA, the CDR3 is TGTGCCAGCAGCCCAGGGAGGAGGGATATGGGCACTGAAGCTTTCTTT. It is translated as CASSPGRRDMGTEAFF.

A few counts support this clone. This chain links TRBV2 with TRBJ2-5, with 15 bases identical to TRBD2. The CDR3 has 15 residues. After removal of 6 bases from V and 9 bases from J, the junction contained 8 bases not matched to a gene. Germline V gives CDR1 SNHLY, CDR2 FYNNEI. This CDR3 reads CASRGTSGGKGSQYF. In DNA, the CDR3 is TGTGCCAGCAGGGGGACTAGCGGGGGGAAAGGGTCCCAGTACTTC.

As for this clone: At the DNA level, this CDR3 is encoded by other sequences in the same sample as well. This chain links TRBV3-1 (or the pseudogene TRBV3-2) with TRBJ2-1, with 9 bases fitting TRBD2. V gave up 4 bases and J gave up 7 bases; unmatched junction bases: 2. The CDR3 runs to 13 residues. The germline V gene has CDR1 LGHDT and CDR2 YNNKEL (reference sequence). The CDR3 DNA reads as TGTGCCAGCAGCCGAACTAGCGGGAATGAGCAGTTCTTC. Its protein product is CASSRTSGNEQFF.

V and J are TRBV25-1 and TRBJ2-3; 11 bases are a match to TRBD2. The trim removed 5 bases at V and 2 bases at J, leaving 3 bases unmatched. Germline V lookup: CDR1 MGHDK, CDR2 SYGVNS. CDR3 length equals 15 residues. The CDR3 is CASSIAGGNTDTQYF. The CDR3 DNA reads TGTGCCAGCAGTATAGCGGGAGGGAACACAGATACGCAGTATTTT.

The chain employs TRBV2 and TRBJ1-6; D is perhaps TRBD1 (5 bases). The CDR3 has 13 residues. V dropped 3 bases and J dropped 10 bases, with 10 bases sitting between them. Germline-derived CDR1 and CDR2 are SNHLY and FYNNEI. The CDR3 here is CASSDQGRSPLHF. CDR3 DNA sequence: TGTGCCAGCAGTGACCAGGGAAGGTCACCCCTCCACTTT.

The chain joins TRBV6-5 to TRBJ2-1; D remains ambiguous. The ends were cut back, 0 bases at V and 9 bases at J, with 12 bases in the middle. The germline V gene encodes CDR1 MNHEY and CDR2 SVGAGI. CDR3 size: 14 residues. The CDR3: CASSYSPLRFEQFF. CDR3 nucleotides: TGTGCCAGCAGTTACTCTCCCTTGCGCTTTGAGCAGTTCTTC.